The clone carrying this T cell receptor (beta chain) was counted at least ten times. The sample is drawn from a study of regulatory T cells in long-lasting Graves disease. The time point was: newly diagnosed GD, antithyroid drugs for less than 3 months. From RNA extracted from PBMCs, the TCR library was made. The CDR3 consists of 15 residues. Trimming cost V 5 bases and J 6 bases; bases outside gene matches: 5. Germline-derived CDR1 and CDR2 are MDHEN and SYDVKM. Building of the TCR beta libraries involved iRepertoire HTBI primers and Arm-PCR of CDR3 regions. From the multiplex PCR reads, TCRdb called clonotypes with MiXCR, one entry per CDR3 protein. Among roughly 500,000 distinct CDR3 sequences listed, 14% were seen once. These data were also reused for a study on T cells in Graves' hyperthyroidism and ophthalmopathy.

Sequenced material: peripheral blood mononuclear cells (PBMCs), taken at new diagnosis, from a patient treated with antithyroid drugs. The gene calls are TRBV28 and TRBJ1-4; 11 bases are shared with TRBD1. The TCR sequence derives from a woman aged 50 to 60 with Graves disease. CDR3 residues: CASSPQGQGDEKLFF. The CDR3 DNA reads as TGTGCCAGCAGTCCGCAGGGACAGGGGGATGAAAAACTGTTTTTT.